The source of this T cell receptor beta chain is a study of blood T cell repertoires in COVID-19. About the study: Sites across the United States, Italy and Spain contributed samples from acute and convalescent COVID-19. The cDNA or gDNA used as material had been derived from T cells, B-cell-depleted T cells, or PBMCs.

Trimming removed 4 bases at V and 1 base at J, with 11 bases between. This CDR3 comprises 15 residues. The germline V gene has CDR1 MDHEN and CDR2 SYDVKM. As originally analysed: It was from reference gene primer amplification that nucleated cell counts were estimated. Sequencing used immunoSEQ multiplex PCR; TCRdb keeps in-frame clones, though not all of them. V and J calls and clone size are those listed in that table; D and trimming were worked out from the DNA. The data show about 290,000 clones, around four fifths seen once. The V gene is TRBV28, the J gene TRBJ1-5; D perhaps matches TRBD1 (5 bases). Sequenced material: peripheral blood. The source is a woman in her 50s with active or convalescent COVID-19. The CDR3 loop reads CASSWRAGSNQPQHF. CDR3 DNA: TGTGCCAGCAGTTGGAGGGCAGGGAGCAATCAGCCCCAGCATTTT.